These 9 T cell receptor beta chains came from one sample sequenced in a study of blood T cell repertoires in COVID-19. The method was immunoSEQ multiplex PCR; TCRdb's version includes in-frame clones alone and lacks a portion of them. The table records fewer than 150,000 clones, around 87% of them present only once. Sequencing was performed on peripheral blood. These receptors were collected from a woman aged 60-75 years with acute or convalescent COVID-19.

This rearrangement joins TRBV24-1 to TRBJ2-5, with D uncertain. CDR1 and CDR2 from the germline V gene are KGHDR and SFDVKD. The CDR3 runs to 12 residues. V was trimmed by 2 bases and J by 5 bases, leaving 5 bases between them. The CDR3 loop reads CATSDSRETQYF. CDR3 nucleotides: TGTGCCACCAGTGATTCTCGGGAGACCCAGTACTTC.

The chain employs TRBV19 and TRBJ1-5; D may be TRBD1 (6 bases). Germline assignment: CDR1 LNHDA and CDR2 SQIVND (reference sequence). The V end was cut by 8 bases, the J end by 3 bases, with 17 bases between. The length of the CDR3 is 15 residues. The CDR3 DNA reads TGTGCCAGTCTTAAGGGGGGGACGGTCAATCAGCCCCAGCATTTT. Protein product: CASLKGGTVNQPQHF. Variable domain in full (rest from reference TRBV19 and TRBJ1-5): DGGITQSPKYLFRKEGQNVTLSCEQNLNHDAMYWYRQDPGQGLRLIYYSQIVNDFQKGDIAEGYSVSREKKESFPLTVTSAQKNPTAFYLCASLKGGTVNQPQHFGDGTRLSIL.

The chain couples TRBV6-5 to TRBJ2-7; 10 nucleotides align to TRBD1. The V gene end was trimmed by 0 bases and the J gene end by 3 bases; junction bases not matched to a gene: 2. Per the germline V gene, CDR1 is MNHEY and CDR2 is SVGAGI. This CDR3 has 15 amino acids. The CDR3: CASSYSRTGGYEQYF. DNA for the CDR3: TGTGCCAGCAGTTACTCCAGGACAGGGGGCTACGAGCAGTACTTC.

On this clone itself: Mismatch with germline at one junction end may stem from a read error. This chain uses TRBV20-1 with TRBJ1-1; D gene unclear. This CDR3 spans 10 amino acids. Germline V gives CDR1 DFQATT, CDR2 SNEGSKA (reference sequence). The DNA for the CDR3 is TGCAGTGCTAGGATGACTGCAGCTTTCTTT. It translates to CSARMTAAFF.

The rearrangement joins TRBV4-1 to TRBJ1-2, with 7 bases lining up with TRBD1. V trimming: 1 base; J trimming: 7 bases; junction bases outside the gene matches: 9. The germline gives CDR1 MGHRA, CDR2 YSYEKL. The CDR3 covers 15 residues. The CDR3 loop is CASSQAPRQGSGYTF. The CDR3 DNA follows: TGCGCCAGCAGCCAAGCCCCGAGACAGGGCAGTGGCTACACCTTC.

The chain employs TRBV28 and TRBJ2-2, with 8 bases lining up with TRBD2. V shed 8 bases and J 6 bases; nucleotides not matched to a gene: 2. The CDR3 loop spans 12 amino acids. Germline assignment: CDR1 MDHEN and CDR2 SYDVKM. CDR3 in DNA: TGTGCCAGCCGGGAGGGGGCCGGGGAGCTGTTTTTT. As protein: CASREGAGELFF.

The gene calls are TRBV18 and TRBJ2-3, with 8 bases identical to TRBD2. After removal of 3 bases from V and 5 bases from J, the junction contained 4 bases not matched to a gene. From germline, CDR1 is KGHSH and CDR2 LQKENI. The CDR3 is 14 amino acids. The CDR3 region is CASSPTGGEDTQYF. Written as DNA, the CDR3 is TGTGCCAGCTCACCGACGGGAGGGGAAGATACGCAGTATTTT.

The CDR3 bases are TGCAGCGTTGTCGGGACAGGAAGCTACAATGAGCAGTTCTTC. Its protein product is CSVVGTGSYNEQFF. V gene TRBV29-1 combines with J gene TRBJ2-1; 8 bases line up with TRBD1. Looked up from germline, CDR1 is SQVTM and CDR2 is ANQGSEA. This CDR3 is 14 amino acids long. The V gene end was trimmed by 4 bases and the J gene end by 3 bases; junction bases not matched to a gene: 5.

The rearrangement joins TRBV6-2 or TRBV6-3 to TRBJ2-1; 10 bases are shared with TRBD2. Germline-derived CDR1 and CDR2 are MNHEY and SVGEGT. V trimming: 0 bases; J trimming: 8 bases; junction bases outside the gene matches: 10. The CDR3 extends over 17 amino acids. The CDR3 DNA sequence: TGTGCCAGCAGTTACTCTCCTAGCGGGAGAATCGGCGATGAGCAGTTCTTC. Translated, it gives CASSYSPSGRIGDEQFF.